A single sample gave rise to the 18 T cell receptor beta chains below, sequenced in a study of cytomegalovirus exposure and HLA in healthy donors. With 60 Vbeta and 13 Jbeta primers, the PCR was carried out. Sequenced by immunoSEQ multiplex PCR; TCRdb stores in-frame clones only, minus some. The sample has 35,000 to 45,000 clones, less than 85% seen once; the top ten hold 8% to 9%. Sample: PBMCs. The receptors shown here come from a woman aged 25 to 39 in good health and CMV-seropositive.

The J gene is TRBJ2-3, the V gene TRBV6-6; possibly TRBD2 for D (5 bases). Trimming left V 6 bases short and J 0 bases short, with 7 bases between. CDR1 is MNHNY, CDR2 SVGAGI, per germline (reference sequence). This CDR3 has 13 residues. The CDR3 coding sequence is TGTGCCAGCAGGAGGGAGAGCACAGATACGCAGTATTTT. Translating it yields CASRRESTDTQYF.

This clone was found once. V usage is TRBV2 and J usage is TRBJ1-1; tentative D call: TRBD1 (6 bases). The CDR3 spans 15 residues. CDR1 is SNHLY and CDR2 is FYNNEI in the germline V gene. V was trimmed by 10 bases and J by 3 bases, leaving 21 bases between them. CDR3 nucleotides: TGTGCCACCGGTTGGGATAGGGGGAGGGACACTGAAGCTTTCTTT. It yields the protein CATGWDRGRDTEAFF.

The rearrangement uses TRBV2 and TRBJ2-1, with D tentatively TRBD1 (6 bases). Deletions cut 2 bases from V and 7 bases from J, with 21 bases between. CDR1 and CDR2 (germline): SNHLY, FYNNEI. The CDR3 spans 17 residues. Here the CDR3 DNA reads TGTGCCAGCAGTGAATCTAAGTGGGGACACCAAAGAAATGAGCAGTTCTTC. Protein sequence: CASSESKWGHQRNEQFF.

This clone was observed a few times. CDR3 in amino acids: CASSLQGGNLGGYTF. In DNA, the CDR3 is TGTGCCAGCTCACTACAGGGTGGAAACCTGGGAGGCTACACCTTC. The rearrangement uses TRBV18 and TRBJ1-2; tentatively, D is TRBD1 (6 bases). V shed 4 bases and J shed 8 bases, with 20 bases lying between them. This CDR3 has 15 amino acids. The V gene's germline CDR1 is KGHSH and CDR2 LQKENI.

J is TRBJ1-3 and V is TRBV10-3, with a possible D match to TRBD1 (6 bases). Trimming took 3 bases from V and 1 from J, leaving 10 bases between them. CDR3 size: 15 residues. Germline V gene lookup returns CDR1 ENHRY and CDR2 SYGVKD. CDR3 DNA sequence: TGTGCCATCAGTGATAGGACAGCGTCTGGAAACACCATATATTTT. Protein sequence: CAISDRTASGNTIYF.

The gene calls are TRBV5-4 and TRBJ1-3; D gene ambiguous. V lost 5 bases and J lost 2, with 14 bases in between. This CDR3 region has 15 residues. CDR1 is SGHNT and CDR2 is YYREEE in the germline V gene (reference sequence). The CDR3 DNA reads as TGTGCCAGCAGGCCGGACTTTGGGCCTGGAAACACCATATATTTT. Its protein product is CASRPDFGPGNTIYF.

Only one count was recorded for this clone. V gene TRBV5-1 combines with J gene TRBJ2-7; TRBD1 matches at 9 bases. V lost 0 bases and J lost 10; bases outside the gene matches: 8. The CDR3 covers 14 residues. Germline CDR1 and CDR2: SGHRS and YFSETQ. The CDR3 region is CASSLEKWTGVQYF. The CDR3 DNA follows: TGCGCCAGCAGCTTGGAGAAATGGACAGGGGTACAGTACTTC. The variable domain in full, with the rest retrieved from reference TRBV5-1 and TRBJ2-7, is KAGVTQTPRYLIKTRGQQVTLSCSPISGHRSVSWYQQTPGQGLQFLFEYFSETQRNKGNFPGRFSGRQFSNSRSEMNVSTLELGDSALYLCASSLEKWTGVQYFGPGTRLTVT.

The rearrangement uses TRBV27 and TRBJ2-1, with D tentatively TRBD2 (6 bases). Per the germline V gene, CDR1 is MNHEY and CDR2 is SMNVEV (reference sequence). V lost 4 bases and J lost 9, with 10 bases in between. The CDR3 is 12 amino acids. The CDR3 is CASSSGLPEQFF. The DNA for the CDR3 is TGTGCCAGCAGTTCGGGACTCCCTGAGCAGTTCTTC.

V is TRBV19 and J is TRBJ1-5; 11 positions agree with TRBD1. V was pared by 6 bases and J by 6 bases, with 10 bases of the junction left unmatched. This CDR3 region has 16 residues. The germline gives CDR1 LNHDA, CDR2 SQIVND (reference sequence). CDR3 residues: CASRGLDRGQVQPQHF. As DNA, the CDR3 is TGTGCCAGTAGGGGACTGGACAGGGGGCAGGTTCAGCCCCAGCATTTT.

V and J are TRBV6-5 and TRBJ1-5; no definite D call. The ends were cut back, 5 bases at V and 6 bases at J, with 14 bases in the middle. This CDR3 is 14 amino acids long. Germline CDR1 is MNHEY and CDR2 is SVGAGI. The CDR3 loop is CASSAGISAQPQHF. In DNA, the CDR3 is TGTGCCAGCAGTGCCGGGATTTCAGCTCAGCCCCAGCATTTT.

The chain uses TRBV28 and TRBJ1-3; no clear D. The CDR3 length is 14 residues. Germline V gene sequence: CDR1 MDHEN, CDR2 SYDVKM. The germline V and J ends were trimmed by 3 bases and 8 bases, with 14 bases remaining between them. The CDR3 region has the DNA TGTGCCAGCAGTTTTGACAACCTTGGCGACACCATATATTTT. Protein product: CASSFDNLGDTIYF.

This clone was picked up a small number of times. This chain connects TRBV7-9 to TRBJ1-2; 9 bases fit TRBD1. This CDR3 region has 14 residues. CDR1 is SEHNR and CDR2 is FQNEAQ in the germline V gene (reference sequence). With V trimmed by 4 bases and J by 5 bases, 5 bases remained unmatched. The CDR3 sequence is CASSSWTGDYGYTF. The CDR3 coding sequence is TGTGCCAGCAGCTCATGGACAGGGGATTATGGCTACACCTTC.

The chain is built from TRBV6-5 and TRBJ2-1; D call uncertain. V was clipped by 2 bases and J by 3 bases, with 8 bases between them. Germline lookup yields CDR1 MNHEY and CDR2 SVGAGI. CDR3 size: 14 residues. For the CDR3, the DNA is TGTGCCAGCAGTTACGTCGGCGGCTACAATGAGCAGTTCTTC. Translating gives CASSYVGGYNEQFF.

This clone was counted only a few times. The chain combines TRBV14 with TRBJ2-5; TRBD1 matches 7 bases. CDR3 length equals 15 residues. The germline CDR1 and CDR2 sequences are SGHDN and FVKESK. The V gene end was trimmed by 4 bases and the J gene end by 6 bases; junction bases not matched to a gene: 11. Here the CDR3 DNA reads TGTGCCAGCAGCCTACCGGCAGGGGGAATAAAGACCCAGTACTTC. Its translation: CASSLPAGGIKTQYF.

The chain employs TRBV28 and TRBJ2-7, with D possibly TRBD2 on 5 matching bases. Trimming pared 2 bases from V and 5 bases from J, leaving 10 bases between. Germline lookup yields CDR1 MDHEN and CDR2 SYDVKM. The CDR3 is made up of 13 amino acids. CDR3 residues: CASSLPGADEQYF. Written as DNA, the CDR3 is TGTGCCAGCAGTTTACCAGGAGCGGACGAGCAGTACTTC.

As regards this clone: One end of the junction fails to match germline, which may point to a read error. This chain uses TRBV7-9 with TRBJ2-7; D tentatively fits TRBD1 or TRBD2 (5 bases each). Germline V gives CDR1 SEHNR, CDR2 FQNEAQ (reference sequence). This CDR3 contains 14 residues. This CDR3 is CSSSLATDPYEQYF. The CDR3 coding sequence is TGTTCCAGCAGCTTAGCGACAGATCCCTACGAGCAGTACTTC.

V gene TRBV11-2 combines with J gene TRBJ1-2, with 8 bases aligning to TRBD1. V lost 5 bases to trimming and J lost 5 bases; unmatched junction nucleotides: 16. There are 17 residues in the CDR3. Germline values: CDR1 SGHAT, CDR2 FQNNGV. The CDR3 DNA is TGTGCCAGCAGCCACCGGTTCGCCAGTGACAGGGGATATGGCTACACCTTC. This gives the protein CASSHRFASDRGYGYTF.

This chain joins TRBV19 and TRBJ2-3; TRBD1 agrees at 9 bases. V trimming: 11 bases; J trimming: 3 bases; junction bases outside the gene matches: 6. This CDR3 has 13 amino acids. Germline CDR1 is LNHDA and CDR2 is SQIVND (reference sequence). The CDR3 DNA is TGTGCCTCGACAGGGGGGAGAACAGATACGCAGTATTTT. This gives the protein CASTGGRTDTQYF.